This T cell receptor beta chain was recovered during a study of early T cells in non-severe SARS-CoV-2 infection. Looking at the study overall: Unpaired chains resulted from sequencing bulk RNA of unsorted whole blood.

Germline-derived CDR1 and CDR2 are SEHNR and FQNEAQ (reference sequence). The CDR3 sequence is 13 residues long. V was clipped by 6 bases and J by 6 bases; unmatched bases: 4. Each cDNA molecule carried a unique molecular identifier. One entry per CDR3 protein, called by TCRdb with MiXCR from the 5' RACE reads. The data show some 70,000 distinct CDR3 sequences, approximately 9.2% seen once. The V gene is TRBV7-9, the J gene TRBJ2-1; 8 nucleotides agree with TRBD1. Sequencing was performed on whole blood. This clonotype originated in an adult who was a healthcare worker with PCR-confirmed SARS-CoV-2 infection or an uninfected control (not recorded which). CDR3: CASRRTGRNEQFF. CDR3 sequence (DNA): TGTGCCAGCAGGAGGACAGGGCGCAATGAGCAGTTCTTC.